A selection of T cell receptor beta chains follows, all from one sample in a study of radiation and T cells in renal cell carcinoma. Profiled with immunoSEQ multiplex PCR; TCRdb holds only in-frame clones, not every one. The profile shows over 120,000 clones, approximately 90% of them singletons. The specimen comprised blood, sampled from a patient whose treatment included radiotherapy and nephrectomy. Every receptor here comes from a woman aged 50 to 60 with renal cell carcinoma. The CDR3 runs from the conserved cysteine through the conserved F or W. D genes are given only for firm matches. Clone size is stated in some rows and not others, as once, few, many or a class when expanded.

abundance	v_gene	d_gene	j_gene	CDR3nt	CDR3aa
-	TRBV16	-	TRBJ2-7	TGTGCCAGCCGGGGGCGGGGAAGCTCCTACGAGCAGTACTTC	CASRGRGSSYEQYF
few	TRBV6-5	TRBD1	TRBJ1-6	TGTGCCAGCAGGGACAGGGATAATTCACCCCTCCACTTT	CASRDRDNSPLHF
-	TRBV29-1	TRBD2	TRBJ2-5	TGCAGCGTAGGGACTAGCGGGAGGGAGACCCAGTACTTC	CSVGTSGRETQYF
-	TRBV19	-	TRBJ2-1	TGTGCCAGTAGTCGGAGAAACAATGAGCAGTTCTTC	CASSRRNNEQFF
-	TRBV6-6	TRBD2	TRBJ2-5	TGTGCCAGCAGTTACGCGGGGGGGCAAGAAGAGACCCAGTACTTC	CASSYAGGQEETQYF
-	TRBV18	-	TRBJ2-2	TGTGCCAGCTCACGGGATAGCAACACCGGGGAGCTGTTTTTT	CASSRDSNTGELFF
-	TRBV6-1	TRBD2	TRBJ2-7	TGTGCCAGCAGTTTAGCGGGGAGCTCCTACGAGCAGTACTTC	CASSLAGSSYEQYF
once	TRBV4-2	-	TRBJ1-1	TGTGCCAGCACCCTATTTTTGAACACTGAAGCTTTCTTT	CASTLFLNTEAFF
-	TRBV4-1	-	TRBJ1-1	TGCGCCAGTCGTTATGGCACTGAAGCTTTCTTT	CASRYGTEAFF
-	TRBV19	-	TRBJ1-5	TGTGCCAGTAGGGATTGGGGTGGTGGTCAGCCCCAGCATTTT	CASRDWGGGQPQHF
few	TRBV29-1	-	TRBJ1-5	TGCAGCGTTAGAAAAGGGGGGGATCAGCCCCAGCATTTT	CSVRKGGDQPQHF
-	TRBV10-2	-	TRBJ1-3	TGCGCCAGCGGCTCGGGCAGAAACACCATATATTTT	CASGSGRNTIYF
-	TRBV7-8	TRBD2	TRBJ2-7	TGTGCCAGCAGCTTAGGGACGAGCGGGGGGGGCGAGCAGTACTTC	CASSLGTSGGGEQYF
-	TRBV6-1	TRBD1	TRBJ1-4	TGTGCCAGCAGTGAGACAGGGAGCGGGGATGAAAAACTGTTTTTT	CASSETGSGDEKLFF
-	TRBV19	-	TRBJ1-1	TGTGCCAGTAGTTTAACCACAGGGAACACTGAAGCTTTCTTT	CASSLTTGNTEAFF
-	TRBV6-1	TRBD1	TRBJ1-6	TGTGCCAGCAGTGATATGGTACAGGGGGATAATTCACCCCTCCACTTT	CASSDMVQGDNSPLHF
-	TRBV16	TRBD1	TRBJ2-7	TGTGCCAGCAGCCTTATGACAGGGGCCGCTCACCATGTCTTC	CASSLMTGAAHHVF
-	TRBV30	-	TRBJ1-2	TGTGCCTGGAGTGTAACAGGGCTCTATGGCTACACCTTC	CAWSVTGLYGYTF
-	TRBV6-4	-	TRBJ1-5	TGTGCCAGCAAAAGACCCCAGCATTTT	CASKRPQHF
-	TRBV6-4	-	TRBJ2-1	TGTGCCAGCAGTCCAACAGGGAGCTCCTACAATGAGCAGTTCTTC	CASSPTGSSYNEQFF
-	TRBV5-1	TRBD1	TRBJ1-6	TGCGCCAGCAGCTTGGACGGGACAGGGGGTAATTCACCCCTCCACTTT	CASSLDGTGGNSPLHF
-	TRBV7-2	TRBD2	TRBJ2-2	TGTGCCAGCAGCCCCCGGGGGCGGGGGGACGCCACCGGGGAGCTGTTTTTT	CASSPRGRGDATGELFF
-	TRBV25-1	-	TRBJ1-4	TGTGCCAGCAGTGAATATTCAATTGCTACTAATGAAAAACTGTTTTTT	CASSEYSIATNEKLFF
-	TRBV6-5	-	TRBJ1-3	TGTGCCAGCAGCCCAGACAGAAGCTCTGGAAACACCATATATTTT	CASSPDRSSGNTIYF
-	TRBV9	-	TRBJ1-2	TGTGCCAGCTCCGGAGAGAGCGGAAACTATGGCTACACCTTC	CASSGESGNYGYTF
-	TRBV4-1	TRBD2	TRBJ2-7	TGCGCCAGCAGCCAATGGGACTACTCCTACGAGCAGTACTTC	CASSQWDYSYEQYF
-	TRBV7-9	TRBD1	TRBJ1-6	TGTGCCAGCAGCTTAGACAGGGGGTTCTCACCCCTCCACTTT	CASSLDRGFSPLHF
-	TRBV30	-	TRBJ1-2	TGTGCCTGGAGTGTTGACGGCAACTATGGCTACACCTTC	CAWSVDGNYGYTF
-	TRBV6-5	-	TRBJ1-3	TGTGCCAGCAGTTACGGGGGTCGGTCTGGAAACACCATATATTTT	CASSYGGRSGNTIYF
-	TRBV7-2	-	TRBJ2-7	TGTGCCAGCAGCTTAGGGGCCAGCGTCTCCTACGAGCAGTACTTC	CASSLGASVSYEQYF
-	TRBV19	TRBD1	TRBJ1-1	TGTGCCAGTACCCGGACAGGGGACACTGAAGCTTTCTTT	CASTRTGDTEAFF